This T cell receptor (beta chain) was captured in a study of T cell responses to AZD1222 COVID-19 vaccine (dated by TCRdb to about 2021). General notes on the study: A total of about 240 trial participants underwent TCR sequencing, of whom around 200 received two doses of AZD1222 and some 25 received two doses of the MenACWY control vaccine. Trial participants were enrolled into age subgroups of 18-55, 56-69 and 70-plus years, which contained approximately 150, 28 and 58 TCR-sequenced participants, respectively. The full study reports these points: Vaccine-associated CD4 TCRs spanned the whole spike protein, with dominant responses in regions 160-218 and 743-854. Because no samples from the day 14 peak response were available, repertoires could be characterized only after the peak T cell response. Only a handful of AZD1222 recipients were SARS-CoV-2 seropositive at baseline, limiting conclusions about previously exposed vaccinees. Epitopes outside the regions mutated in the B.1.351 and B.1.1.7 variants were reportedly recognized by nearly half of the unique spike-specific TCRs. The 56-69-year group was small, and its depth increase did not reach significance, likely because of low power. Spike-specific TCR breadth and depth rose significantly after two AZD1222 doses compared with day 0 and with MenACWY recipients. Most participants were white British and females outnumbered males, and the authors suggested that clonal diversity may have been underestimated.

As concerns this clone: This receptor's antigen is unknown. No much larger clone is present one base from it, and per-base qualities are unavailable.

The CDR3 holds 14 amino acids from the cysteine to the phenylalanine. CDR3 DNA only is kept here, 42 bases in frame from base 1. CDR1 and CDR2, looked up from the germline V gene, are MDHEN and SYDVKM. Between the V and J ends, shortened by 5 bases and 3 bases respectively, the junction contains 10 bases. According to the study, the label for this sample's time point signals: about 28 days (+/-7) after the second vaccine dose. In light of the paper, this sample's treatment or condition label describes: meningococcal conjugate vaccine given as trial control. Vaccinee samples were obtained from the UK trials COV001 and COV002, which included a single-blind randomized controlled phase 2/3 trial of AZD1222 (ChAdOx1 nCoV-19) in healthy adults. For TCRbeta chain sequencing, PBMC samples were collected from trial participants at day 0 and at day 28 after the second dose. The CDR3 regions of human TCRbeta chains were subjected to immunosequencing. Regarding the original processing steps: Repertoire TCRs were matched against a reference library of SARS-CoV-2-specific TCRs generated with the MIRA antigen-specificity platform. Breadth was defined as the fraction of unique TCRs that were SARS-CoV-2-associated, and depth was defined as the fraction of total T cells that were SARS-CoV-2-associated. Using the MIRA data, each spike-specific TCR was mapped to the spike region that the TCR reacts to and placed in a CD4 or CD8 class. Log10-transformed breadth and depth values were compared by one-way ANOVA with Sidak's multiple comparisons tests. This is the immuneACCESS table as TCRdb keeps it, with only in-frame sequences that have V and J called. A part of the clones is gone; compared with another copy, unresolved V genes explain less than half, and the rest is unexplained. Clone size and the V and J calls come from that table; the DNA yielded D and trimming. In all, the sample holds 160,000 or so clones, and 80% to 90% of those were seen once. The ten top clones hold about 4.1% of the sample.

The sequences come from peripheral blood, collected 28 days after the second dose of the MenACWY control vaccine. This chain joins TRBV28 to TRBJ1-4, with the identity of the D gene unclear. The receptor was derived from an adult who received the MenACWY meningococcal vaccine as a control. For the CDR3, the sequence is CASSHRWSNEKLFF. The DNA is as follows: TGTGCCAGCAGTCACCGTTGGTCTAATGAAAAACTGTTTTTT.